This T cell receptor beta chain was recorded in a study of blood T cells in healthy people across ages (dated by TCRdb to the mid-2010s). Turning to the overall study: Template switching captured roughly one uniquely barcoded TCR beta cDNA molecule per two T cells in model experiments. Using deep sequencing normalized with unique cDNA molecular identifiers, the study measured how TCR beta repertoire diversity changes with age. The donors were divided into four age groups: young (average around 15 years), middle-aged (about 39), aged (about 60) and long-lived (about 90). To avoid experimental bias, donors of different ages were distributed randomly across sequencing lanes. For two donors (one aged 18 to 29 and one aged 80 or older), the study analyzed two additional independent replicas of 1 million unique cDNA reads from the same blood draw. Overall study outcomes, separate from this receptor: Conclusive comparison of naive and antigen-experienced compartments was prevented by the profiling of bulk unsorted PBMCs. Observed TCR beta diversity per million T cells fell roughly linearly with age, and a significant reduction was already apparent by age around 44. The CMV infection status of donors was not known, potentially confounding age-related changes in expanded clonotypes. Estimates of total diversity based on one million sequenced T cells were regarded as lower bounds and as underestimates. Observed TCR beta diversity correlated strongly with the percentage of naive T cells measured by flow cytometry. Compared with the aged group, more naive CD4+ T cells, fewer expanded clones and increased TCR diversity were shown by the long-lived group, suggesting age selection.

Libraries were built with 5' RACE. Sequenced using an Illumina HiSeq 2500. The second PCR ran for roughly 6 to 11 cycles and used a J-beta primer mix along with a sample-barcoded 5' primer. A unique molecular identifier was introduced onto each TCR beta cDNA molecule by a template-switch 5' adaptor carrying 12 random nucleotides. Each sample yielded at least 2.5 million CDR3-containing paired-end reads. The Mint cDNA synthesis kit, primed by a TRBC-specific oligonucleotide, was used to synthesize first-strand cDNA from all RNA. Following uracil-DNA glycosylase treatment, a first 18-cycle PCR with universal primers M1SS and BC2_uni_R was performed on all cDNA. The authors processed their data as follows. For normalization, 1 million high-quality reads, each with a distinct molecular identifier, were randomly selected from each sample. Instead of being binned into consensus sequences, reads that shared molecular identifiers were thrown out. MiTCR, set to a Q25 quality threshold and the strictest error-elimination algorithm, was used for CDR3 identification, clonotype clustering and error correction. Lower-bound total TCR beta diversity was estimated with a nonparametric unseen species model using Euler transformation. TCRdb trimmed the raw reads at Q25, called clones with MiXCR and kept productive beta chains. Here each entry gathers all rows of one CDR3 protein and keeps the most common genes and DNA. In this record, the V and J calls reflect TCRdb's handling and not the investigators' own analysis. Recorded for this sample are under 800,000 distinct CDR3 sequences; under 25% of them occurred a single time. The top ten clonotypes cover around 3.4% of the sample.

On this clonotype itself: Its antigen is not yet known. Per-base qualities were not stored, and no clone one base away is much larger.

The donors were 40 or so Caucasian individuals from Russia, aged roughly 6 to 100 years, who were systemically healthy. Each donor gave around 9 milliliters of peripheral blood, collected into EDTA-treated Vacutainer tubes. Ficoll-Paque density-gradient centrifugation was used to isolate PBMCs, with at least 6.5 million per sample. Total RNA, at least 5.5 micrograms per sample, was extracted from PBMCs with Trizol reagent. For every donor, flow cytometry on a PBMC aliquot measured the percentage of naive CD45RAhigh/CD27high T cells. The V and J ends are trimmed by 6 bases and 0 bases, leaving 12 bases between them. The CDR1 and CDR2 encoded by the germline V gene are SNHLY and FYNNEI. Counted from cysteine to phenylalanine, this CDR3 has 15 amino acids. Only the CDR3 part of the read is kept: 45 bases, read in frame from the first base.

The origin of this receptor is a man aged 65 to 79 in good health. In this chain, TRBV2 is recombined with TRBJ2-4; the D gene is perhaps TRBD1, on 6 matching bases. The sample was blood. The CDR3 reads CASREGVLAKNIQYF. The bases read TGTGCCAGCAGAGAGGGGGTACTAGCCAAAAACATTCAGTACTTC.